Each of the 26 T cell receptor beta chains below was sequenced from the same sample in a study of brain T cells in children with intractable seizures. TCRdb keeps only in-frame clones here, not all; method: immunoSEQ multiplex PCR. The repertoire holds fewer than 150,000 clones, with 85% to 95% as singletons. This specimen consisted of peripheral blood, obtained at surgery. All receptors come from a boy under two years old with hemimegalencephaly and intractable seizures.

The chain uses TRBV7-2 and TRBJ2-7; D perhaps matches TRBD1 (5 bases). Germline V CDR1 and CDR2: SGHTA, FQGNSA. Between the trimmed V and J ends, which lost 2 bases and 4 bases, there was a span of 6 bases. The CDR3 length is 12 residues. CDR3 in DNA: TGTGCCAGCAGCTTACAGGGTTACGAGCAGTACTTC. As protein: CASSLQGYEQYF.

The chain links TRBV6-6 to TRBJ1-4, with D uncertain. V was cut by 6 bases and J by 4 bases, with 9 bases left in between. Germline V gene lookup returns CDR1 MNHNY and CDR2 SVGAGI (reference sequence). The CDR3 has 13 residues. The DNA of the CDR3 is TGTGCCAGCAGAGACACCGGTAATGAAAAACTGTTTTTT. This encodes CASRDTGNEKLFF.

This sequence joins TRBV6-1 and TRBJ2-2, with D unresolved. The CDR3 runs 16 residues. V lost 0 bases, J lost 5 bases, and 13 bases lay in between. Germline V gene sequence: CDR1 MNHNS, CDR2 SASEGT. Here the CDR3 reads CASSEAPRIKTGELFF. The CDR3 DNA reads as TGTGCCAGCAGTGAAGCCCCTAGGATTAAGACCGGGGAGCTGTTTTTT.

The genes are TRBV7-6 and TRBJ2-5; 7 positions match TRBD1. CDR3 size: 11 residues. V lost 7 bases to trimming and J lost 4 bases; unmatched junction nucleotides: 0. The V gene's germline CDR1 is SGHVS and CDR2 FNYEAQ. CDR3 nucleotide sequence: TGTGCCAGCACAGGGGGAGAGACCCAGTACTTC. Translated: CASTGGETQYF.

The chain links TRBV3-1 (or the pseudogene TRBV3-2) to TRBJ2-1; the match to TRBD2 covers 7 bases. The CDR3 extends over 16 amino acids. The J segment lost 7 bases and the V segment lost 1 base, leaving 10 bases of the junction unmatched. The germline V gene encodes CDR1 LGHDT and CDR2 YNNKEL (reference sequence). The CDR3 DNA follows: TGTGCCAGCAGCCAAGGGGGAGGGCTCAGAGTTAATGAGCAGTTCTTC. Its protein is CASSQGGGLRVNEQFF.

This chain links TRBV10-1 with TRBJ2-2, with 9 bases that match TRBD2. This CDR3 spans 16 amino acids. CDR1 is WNHNN and CDR2 is SYGVQD in the germline V gene (reference sequence). The J segment lost 7 bases and the V segment lost 4 bases, leaving 10 bases of the junction unmatched. DNA of the CDR3: TGCGCCAGCAGTGTTGGGACTGGGACTAGCTTCGGGGAGCTGTTTTTT. It encodes CASSVGTGTSFGELFF.

The chain joins TRBV18 to TRBJ2-7; D possibly corresponds to TRBD2 (5 bases). The germline V and J ends were trimmed by 4 bases and 3 bases, with 28 bases remaining between them. Per the germline V gene, CDR1 is KGHSH and CDR2 is LQKENI. The CDR3 sequence is 19 residues long. The CDR3 DNA is TGTGCCAGCTCACTACTTACTAGATCTGGTCTGGGTCTGCACTACGAGCAGTACTTC. This codes for CASSLLTRSGLGLHYEQYF.

The V and J genes are TRBV3-1 (or the pseudogene TRBV3-2) and TRBJ2-7; D is unresolved. Germline CDR1 reads LGHDT; CDR2 reads YNNKEL (reference sequence). The CDR3 extends over 15 amino acids. Between the trimmed V and J ends, which lost 4 bases and 2 bases, there was a span of 15 bases. CDR3 region: CASSLTYKATYEQYF. In DNA form, the CDR3 reads TGTGCCAGCAGCCTCACCTATAAAGCGACCTACGAGCAGTACTTC.

The J gene is TRBJ2-3, the V gene TRBV24-1; D ambiguous. V lost 5 bases, J lost 3 bases, and 8 bases lay in between. The CDR3 is 13 amino acids. Germline V CDR1 and CDR2: KGHDR, SFDVKD. The CDR3 reads CATSARLTDTQYF. The CDR3 coding sequence is TGTGCCACCAGTGCAAGACTTACAGATACGCAGTATTTT.

The V and J genes are TRBV27 and TRBJ2-7; D is possibly TRBD1 (5 bases). The CDR3 consists of 15 residues. CDR1 MNHEY and CDR2 SMNVEV come from the germline V gene (reference sequence). Trimming stripped 0 bases from V and 4 bases from J, with 13 bases between. As DNA, the CDR3 is TGTGCCAGCAGTTTATCCCCCAGGGCGAATTACGAGCAGTACTTC. The encoded protein is CASSLSPRANYEQYF.

The V and J genes are TRBV12-1 and TRBJ2-2; the table calls TRBD1, which could not be checked here. TRBV12-1 is tagged as a pseudogene. This CDR3 contains 15 residues. The CDR3 nucleotides are TGTGCCAGCAGCCAACAGGGGGCGAACACCGGGGAGCTGTTTTTT. Translation: CASSQQGANTGELFF.

V and J are TRBV7-3 and TRBJ2-1, with D possibly TRBD2 on 6 matching bases. Germline CDR1 is SGHTA and CDR2 is FQGTGA. This CDR3 is built from 15 residues. The germline V and J ends were trimmed by 3 bases and 8 bases, with 17 bases remaining between them. CDR3 in amino acids: CASSLGASARDEQFF. The CDR3 DNA reads as TGTGCCAGCAGCTTGGGTGCTAGCGCTAGGGATGAGCAGTTCTTC.

V gene TRBV27 combines with J gene TRBJ1-1; 7 positions match TRBD1. The V segment lost 7 bases and the J segment 2 bases; nucleotides outside the gene matches: 10. CDR1 MNHEY and CDR2 SMNVEV come from the germline V gene (reference sequence). The CDR3 has 15 residues. The CDR3 nucleotides read TGTGCCAGCACCCCAAGCGGGACAGCCAACACTGAAGCTTTCTTT. Protein product: CASTPSGTANTEAFF.

V is TRBV5-4 and J is TRBJ1-5; TRBD1 matches 7 bases. CDR3 length equals 17 residues. Germline CDR1 is SGHNT and CDR2 is YYREEE (reference sequence). The ends lost 2 bases at V and 2 bases at J; junction bases unmatched: 10. The CDR3 spells CASSFSPTGYGNQPQHF. CDR3 coding DNA: TGTGCCAGCAGCTTTAGCCCGACAGGGTACGGCAATCAGCCCCAGCATTTT. Full variable domain (remainder filled in from reference TRBV5-4 and TRBJ1-5): ETGVTQSPTHLIKTRGQQVTLRCSSQSGHNTVSWYQQALGQGPQFIFQYYREEENGRGNFPPRFSGLQFPNYSSELNVNALELDDSALYLCASSFSPTGYGNQPQHFGDGTRLSIL.

This chain links TRBV14 with TRBJ1-2, with D unclear. The ends were cut back, 2 bases at V and 1 base at J, with 14 bases in the middle. The length of the CDR3 is 16 residues. Germline V CDR1 and CDR2: SGHDN, FVKESK. The CDR3 nucleotides read TGTGCCAGCAGCCAAAGGTCTTTGACGGGTAACTATGGCTACACCTTC. It is translated as CASSQRSLTGNYGYTF. Full variable domain (rest looked up from reference TRBV14 and TRBJ1-2): EAGVTQFPSHSVIEKGQTVTLRCDPISGHDNLYWYRRVMGKEIKFLLHFVKESKQDESGMPNNRFLAERTGGTYSTLKVQPAELEDSGVYFCASSQRSLTGNYGYTFGSGTRLTVV.

The chain links TRBV21-1 to TRBJ1-5. TRBV21-1 is an annotated pseudogene. The CDR3 totals 14 residues. The chain's CDR3 is CASRRDGINQPQHF. The CDR3 nucleotides are TGTGCCAGCAGGAGGGACGGTATTAATCAGCCCCAGCATTTT.

The CDR3 reads CASSVTGTKVLSSYNEQFF. The CDR3 DNA sequence: TGTGCCAGCAGTGTCACCGGGACCAAGGTTTTAAGCTCCTACAATGAGCAGTTCTTC. The J gene is TRBJ2-1, the V gene TRBV6-1, with D perhaps assigned TRBD1 or TRBD2 (5 bases each). Trimming stripped 4 bases from V and 0 bases from J, with 22 bases between. CDR1 is MNHNS, CDR2 SASEGT, per germline. This CDR3 spans 19 amino acids.

This clone was found once. The genes are TRBV4-2 and TRBJ2-7; 7 bases map to TRBD1. The V gene's germline CDR1 is LGHNA and CDR2 YNFKEQ. V dropped 0 bases and J dropped 5; count of bases not matched to a gene: 7. This CDR3 contains 15 residues. CDR3 protein: CASSQEGTDKHEQYF. The DNA of the CDR3 is TGTGCCAGCAGCCAAGAGGGGACAGACAAGCACGAGCAGTACTTC.

The chain uses TRBV28 and TRBJ2-4, with TRBD2 matching 9 bases. Germline V gene lookup returns CDR1 MDHEN and CDR2 SYDVKM. The CDR3 runs to 16 residues. J lost 1 base, V lost 5 bases, and 6 bases had no gene match. CDR3 region: CASSVSSGNAKNIQYF. The CDR3 DNA is TGTGCCAGCAGTGTTTCTAGCGGGAACGCCAAAAACATTCAGTACTTC.

The chain uses TRBV10-2 and TRBJ2-7; 9 bases are shared with TRBD2. The CDR3 spans 14 residues. Germline CDR1 reads WSHSY; CDR2 reads SAAADI. Unmatched junction bases numbered 8, after V lost 7 bases and J lost 4 bases. The CDR3 here is CASKSSGSQYEQYF. The CDR3 DNA reads as TGCGCCAGCAAAAGTAGCGGGAGCCAGTACGAGCAGTACTTC.

This chain joins TRBV5-4 and TRBJ2-7, with 10 bases that match TRBD2. The CDR3 sequence is 13 residues long. The germline V gene encodes CDR1 SGHNT and CDR2 YYREEE (reference sequence). The trim removed 6 bases at V and 8 bases at J, leaving 8 bases unmatched. The CDR3 sequence: CASTSGRDRKQYF. The CDR3 DNA follows: TGTGCCAGCACCAGCGGGAGGGATAGAAAGCAGTACTTC.

The chain combines TRBV5-1 with TRBJ1-1; 7 positions match TRBD1. V gave up 2 bases and J gave up 1 base; unmatched junction bases: 5. CDR1 is SGHRS and CDR2 is YFSETQ in the germline V gene. The CDR3 covers 15 residues. CDR3 bases: TGCGCCAGCAGCTTCAGGGGGTCTTGGAACACTGAAGCTTTCTTT. It codes for CASSFRGSWNTEAFF. Combining the CDR3 with reference TRBV5-1 and TRBJ1-1 gives the whole variable domain KAGVTQTPRYLIKTRGQQVTLSCSPISGHRSVSWYQQTPGQGLQFLFEYFSETQRNKGNFPGRFSGRQFSNSRSEMNVSTLELGDSALYLCASSFRGSWNTEAFFGQGTRLTVV.

V usage is TRBV7-3 and J usage is TRBJ2-3; 12 bases are shared with TRBD2. CDR1 is SGHTA, CDR2 FQGTGA, per germline. After removal of 4 bases from V and 5 bases from J, the junction contained 16 bases not matched to a gene. This CDR3 contains 19 residues. CDR3 region: CASSSLPGLAGPRGDTQYF. The CDR3 DNA follows: TGTGCCAGCAGCTCCCTGCCGGGACTAGCGGGCCCACGGGGAGATACGCAGTATTTT.

The chain recombines TRBV27 with TRBJ2-2; no firm D call. CDR3 length: 12 amino acids. Germline V gene data show CDR1 as MNHEY and CDR2 as SMNVEV (reference sequence). V dropped 2 bases and J dropped 5 bases, with 3 bases sitting between them. The DNA for the CDR3 is TGTGCCAGCAGTTTAAGTACCGGGGAGCTGTTTTTT. As protein: CASSLSTGELFF.

CDR3 region: CASSPWAVSSYNSPLHF. CDR3 nucleotides: TGTGCCAGCTCACCTTGGGCAGTGAGCTCCTATAATTCACCCCTCCACTTT. This rearrangement joins TRBV18 to TRBJ1-6; no reliable D call. CDR1 is KGHSH and CDR2 is LQKENI in the germline V gene. Between the trimmed V and J ends, which lost 3 bases and 0 bases, there was a span of 12 bases. The CDR3 consists of 17 residues.

The genes are TRBV28 and TRBJ1-5, with D perhaps TRBD1 (6 bases). From germline, CDR1 is MDHEN and CDR2 SYDVKM. This CDR3 is 14 amino acids long. Trimming removed 9 bases from V and 0 bases from J, with 12 bases in between. In DNA form, the CDR3 reads TGTGCCAGTGGACAGCTCGCTAGCAATCAGCCCCAGCATTTT. Translating gives CASGQLASNQPQHF.